These 14 T cell receptor beta chains originate from one sample sequenced in a study of cytomegalovirus exposure and HLA in healthy donors. PCR was performed using 60 Vbeta and 13 Jbeta primers. TCRdb's table, derived via immunoSEQ multiplex PCR, lists solely in-frame clones and lacks some. Here the sample spans about 140,000 clones, roughly 73% being singletons. Sequencing was carried out using PBMCs. All receptors come from a woman aged 40 to 50 in good health and CMV-seronegative.

This chain joins TRBV6-5 and TRBJ2-7, with a possible D match to TRBD2 (7 bases). The CDR3 extends over 12 amino acids. Germline CDR1 reads MNHEY; CDR2 reads SVGAGI. The V end was cut by 5 bases, the J end by 4 bases, with 9 bases between. DNA for the CDR3: TGTGCCAGCAGTAGGGGGGGTTACGAGCAGTACTTC. It encodes CASSRGGYEQYF.

V and J are TRBV7-6 and TRBJ2-6, with 7 bases identical to TRBD2. Trimming cost V 3 bases and J 1 base; bases outside gene matches: 9. In germline, CDR1 is SGHVS, CDR2 FNYEAQ. The CDR3 is 18 amino acids. This CDR3 is CASSLRLAGESGANVLTF. The CDR3 region has the DNA TGTGCCAGCAGCTTGAGACTAGCCGGGGAGTCTGGGGCCAACGTCCTGACTTTC. The full variable domain, its missing parts supplied by reference TRBV7-6 and TRBJ2-6, is GAGVSQSPRYKVTKRGQDVALRCDPISGHVSLYWYRQALGQGPEFLTYFNYEAQQDKSGLPNDRFSAERPEGSISTLTIQRTEQRDSAMYRCASSLRLAGESGANVLTFGAGSRLTVL.

A few counts support this clone. The rearrangement links TRBV13 to TRBJ1-6; possibly TRBD1 for D (5 bases). The V and J ends lost 5 bases and 2 bases respectively, with 16 bases between them. The CDR3 runs to 17 residues. The germline V gene has CDR1 PRHDT and CDR2 FYEKMQ (reference sequence). CDR3 region: CASSDARQGTYNSPLHF. The CDR3 region has the DNA TGTGCCAGCAGCGATGCCCGGCAGGGCACCTATAATTCACCCCTCCACTTT.

The rearrangement links TRBV12-5 to TRBJ2-2, with 10 nucleotides matching TRBD1. Germline V CDR1 and CDR2: LGHNT, FRNRAP. After removal of 2 bases from V and 9 bases from J, the junction contained 12 bases not matched to a gene. CDR3 length: 17 amino acids. CDR3 region: CASGLIIGTGVPRELFF. The DNA of the CDR3 is TGTGCTAGTGGTTTGATCATTGGGACAGGGGTTCCCAGGGAGCTGTTTTTT.

This clone turned up a few times. This chain uses TRBV7-8 with TRBJ1-1, with 8 bases that match TRBD1. The junction had 3 bases not matched to a gene; V was cut back by 2 bases and J by 4 bases. The CDR3 extends over 14 amino acids. Germline lookup yields CDR1 SGHVS and CDR2 FQNEAQ. The CDR3 bases are TGTGCCAGCAGCTTACAGGGGGCAAGCACTGAAGCTTTCTTT. Amino acids: CASSLQGASTEAFF.

This rearrangement joins TRBV6-5 to TRBJ1-3, with D tentatively TRBD1 (5 bases). This CDR3 is 14 amino acids long. V lost 7 bases, J lost 0 bases, and 10 bases lay in between. The germline CDR1 and CDR2 sequences are MNHEY and SVGAGI. CDR3 nucleotides: TGTGCCAGCAAGGACACCTACTCTGGAAACACCATATATTTT. It encodes CASKDTYSGNTIYF.

The V gene is TRBV2, the J gene TRBJ2-1; D is possibly TRBD2 (6 bases). The CDR3 is 14 amino acids. Germline V gene data show CDR1 as SNHLY and CDR2 as FYNNEI. Trimming left V 5 bases short and J 4 bases short, with 12 bases between. The CDR3 loop reads CASSLTSNYNEQFF. For the CDR3, the DNA is TGTGCCAGCAGTCTCACTAGCAATTACAATGAGCAGTTCTTC.

The V and J genes are TRBV5-4 and TRBJ2-1; D is ambiguous. The germline V and J ends were trimmed by 1 base and 6 bases, with 14 bases remaining between them. The germline CDR1 and CDR2 sequences are SGHNT and YYREEE (reference sequence). The CDR3 extends over 15 amino acids. CDR3 DNA sequence: TGTGCCAGCAGCTTGCCTAGTTTGCGTTCCAATGAGCAGTTCTTC. Its protein product is CASSLPSLRSNEQFF. Combining the CDR3 with reference TRBV5-4 and TRBJ2-1 gives the whole variable domain ETGVTQSPTHLIKTRGQQVTLRCSSQSGHNTVSWYQQALGQGPQFIFQYYREEENGRGNFPPRFSGLQFPNYSSELNVNALELDDSALYLCASSLPSLRSNEQFFGPGTRLTVL.

The chain carries TRBV6-5 and TRBJ2-3, with D maybe TRBD2 (6 bases). The V and J ends lost 1 base and 3 bases respectively, with 11 bases between them. The CDR3 runs to 15 residues. The germline V gene has CDR1 MNHEY and CDR2 SVGAGI. The CDR3 DNA follows: TGTGCCAGCAGTTACTGGGGGGTAGGAACAGATACGCAGTATTTT. It translates to CASSYWGVGTDTQYF.

V and J are TRBV7-2 and TRBJ2-7; possibly TRBD2 for D (7 bases). Germline V gene lookup returns CDR1 SGHTA and CDR2 FQGNSA. V was shortened by 1 base and J by 2 bases, with 12 bases between the two germline ends. The CDR3 totals 15 residues. Here the CDR3 reads CASSLGLGGPYEQYV. The CDR3 bases are TGTGCCAGCAGCTTAGGTTTGGGGGGGCCCTACGAGCAGTACGTC.

The chain combines TRBV7-6 with TRBJ1-3, with 10 bases lining up with TRBD1. Germline trimming cut 0 bases from V and 1 base from J; bases unmatched to any gene: 15. The CDR3 has 21 amino acids. Germline lookup yields CDR1 SGHVS and CDR2 FNYEAQ. The CDR3 region is CASSLAREWDRGRWSGNTIYF. The CDR3 DNA reads TGTGCCAGCAGCTTAGCCCGAGAGTGGGACAGGGGACGTTGGTCTGGAAACACCATATATTTT.

The gene calls are TRBV6-5 and TRBJ1-3; the match to TRBD1 covers 10 bases. The length of the CDR3 is 16 residues. Germline-derived CDR1 and CDR2 are MNHEY and SVGAGI. Trimming took 4 bases from V and 0 from J; bases not matched to a gene: 3. CDR3 in DNA: TGTGCCAGCAGTTCCGGGACAGGGGACTCTGGAAACACCATATATTTT. Protein product: CASSSGTGDSGNTIYF.

The rearrangement links TRBV7-2 to TRBJ1-2; D possibly corresponds to TRBD1 (6 bases). Germline CDR1 and CDR2: SGHTA and FQGNSA. The V end was cut by 3 bases, the J end by 6 bases, with 17 bases between. The CDR3 has 15 amino acids. The CDR3 nucleotides are TGTGCCAGCAGCTTGGTTACAACAGGGACGGATGGCTACACCTTC. This sequence encodes CASSLVTTGTDGYTF.

This chain links TRBV7-3 with TRBJ2-2, with D tentatively TRBD1 (6 bases). Germline CDR1 SGHTA, CDR2 FQGTGA. With 5 bases removed from V and 7 bases from J, the gap between germline ends came to 11 bases. The CDR3 has 13 residues. The CDR3 DNA is TGTGCCAGCAGCGGGGGCCCCAGCGGGGAGCTGTTTTTT. Translation: CASSGGPSGELFF. The full variable domain, its missing parts supplied by reference TRBV7-3 and TRBJ2-2, is GAGVSQTPSNKVTEKGKYVELRCDPISGHTALYWYRQSLGQGPEFLIYFQGTGAADDSGLPNDRFFAVRPEGSVSTLKIQRTERGDSAVYLCASSGGPSGELFFGEGSRLTVL.